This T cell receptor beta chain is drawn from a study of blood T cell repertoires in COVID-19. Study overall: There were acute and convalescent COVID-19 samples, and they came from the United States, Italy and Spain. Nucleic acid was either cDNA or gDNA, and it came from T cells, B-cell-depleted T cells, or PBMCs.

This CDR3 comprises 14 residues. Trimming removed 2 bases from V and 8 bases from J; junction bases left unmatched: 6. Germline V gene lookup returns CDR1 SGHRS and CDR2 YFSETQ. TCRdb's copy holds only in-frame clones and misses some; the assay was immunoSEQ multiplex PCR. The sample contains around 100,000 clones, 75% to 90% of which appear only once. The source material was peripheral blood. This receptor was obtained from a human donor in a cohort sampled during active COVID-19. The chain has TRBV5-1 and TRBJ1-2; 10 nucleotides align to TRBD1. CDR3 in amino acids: CASSFSGTGAGYTF. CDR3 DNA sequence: TGCGCCAGCAGCTTTTCCGGGACAGGGGCCGGCTACACCTTC. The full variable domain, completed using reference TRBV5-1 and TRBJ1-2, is KAGVTQTPRYLIKTRGQQVTLSCSPISGHRSVSWYQQTPGQGLQFLFEYFSETQRNKGNFPGRFSGRQFSNSRSEMNVSTLELGDSALYLCASSFSGTGAGYTFGSGTRLTVV.